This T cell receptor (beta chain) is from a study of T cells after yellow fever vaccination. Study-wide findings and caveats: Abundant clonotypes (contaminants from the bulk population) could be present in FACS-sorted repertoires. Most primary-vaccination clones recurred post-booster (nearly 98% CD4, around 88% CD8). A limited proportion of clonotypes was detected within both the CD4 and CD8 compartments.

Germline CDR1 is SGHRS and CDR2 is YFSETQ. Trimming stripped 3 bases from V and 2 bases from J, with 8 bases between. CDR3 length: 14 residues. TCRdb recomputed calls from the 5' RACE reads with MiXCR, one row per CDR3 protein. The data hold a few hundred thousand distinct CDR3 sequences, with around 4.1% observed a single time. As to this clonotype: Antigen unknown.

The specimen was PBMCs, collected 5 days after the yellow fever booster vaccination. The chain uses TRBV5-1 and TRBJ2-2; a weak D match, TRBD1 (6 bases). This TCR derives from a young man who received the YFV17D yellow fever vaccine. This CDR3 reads CASSSGVNTGELFF. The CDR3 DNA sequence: TGCGCCAGCAGCTCAGGGGTCAACACCGGGGAGCTGTTTTTT.